The 8 T cell receptor beta chains below all came from one sample that was sequenced in a study of shared clonotypes between healthy human individuals. Naive CD8 populations comprised CD45RO-negative cells positively selected for CCR7, excluding terminally differentiated effector memory CD45RA+ cells. Here immunoSEQ multiplex PCR was the method, and the copy in TCRdb shows in-frame clones only, minus some. The sample consists of hundreds of thousands of clones, around 95% of them appearing once. The sample consisted of naive CD8+ T cells sorted from blood. Receptors were obtained from a woman aged 25 to 39 in good health.

The chain combines TRBV5-4 with TRBJ2-5; TRBD2 agrees at 11 bases. With V trimmed by 2 bases and J by 5 bases, 5 bases remained unmatched. Per germline, CDR1 SGHNT and CDR2 YYREEE (reference sequence). The CDR3 consists of 15 residues. The CDR3, as DNA: TGTGCCAGCAGCTTCTTAGCGGGAGGGCACGAGACCCAGTACTTC. This translates into CASSFLAGGHETQYF.

The rearrangement links TRBV7-6 to TRBJ2-1; D gene uncertain. Per germline, CDR1 SGHVS and CDR2 FNYEAQ. This CDR3 has 15 residues. Trimming removed 5 bases from V and 0 bases from J, with 11 bases in between. CDR3: CASSLSVSSYNEQFF. The CDR3 DNA sequence: TGTGCCAGCAGCCTCAGCGTGAGCTCCTACAATGAGCAGTTCTTC.

The rearrangement links TRBV28 to TRBJ2-1; TRBD2 aligns across 12 bases. CDR1 and CDR2 from the germline V gene are MDHEN and SYDVKM. The CDR3 has 17 amino acids. V was clipped by 5 bases and J by 6 bases; unmatched bases: 11. The CDR3 region is CASSLLAGGPYPNEQFF. The DNA of the CDR3 is TGTGCCAGCAGTCTCCTAGCGGGAGGGCCTTACCCCAATGAGCAGTTCTTC.

This chain joins TRBV28 and TRBJ1-5; D is possibly TRBD1 (5 bases). The CDR3 is 14 residues long. V dropped 10 bases and J dropped 2 bases, with 15 bases sitting between them. CDR1 MDHEN and CDR2 SYDVKM come from the germline V gene. CDR3 DNA sequence: TGTGCCACCAGGGTAGGGGAAGGCAATCAGCCCCAGCATTTT. As protein: CATRVGEGNQPQHF. The variable domain in full, with the rest retrieved from reference TRBV28 and TRBJ1-5, is DVKVTQSSRYLVKRTGEKVFLECVQDMDHENMFWYRQDPGLGLRLIYFSYDVKMKEKGDIPEGYSVSREKKERFSLILESASTNQTSMYLCATRVGEGNQPQHFGDGTRLSIL.

Note on this clone: Other DNA sequences in this specimen translate into the identical CDR3. The genes are TRBV7-9 and TRBJ2-7; D uncertain. The CDR3 runs to 12 residues. V lost 1 base, J lost 2 bases, and 3 bases lay in between. Germline lookup yields CDR1 SEHNR and CDR2 FQNEAQ (reference sequence). CDR3 sequence (DNA): TGTGCCAGCAGCTTAGTTCCCTACGAGCAGTACTTC. Translating it yields CASSLVPYEQYF.

This sequence joins TRBV7-9 and TRBJ2-7, with 7 bases matching TRBD1. This CDR3 comprises 16 residues. V trimming: 1 base; J trimming: 4 bases; junction bases outside the gene matches: 10. Germline V CDR1 and CDR2: SEHNR, FQNEAQ (reference sequence). CDR3 in DNA: TGTGCCAGCAGCTTAGAGGGGACAGACGTCCGGTACGAGCAGTACTTC. Translation gives CASSLEGTDVRYEQYF.

The chain employs TRBV7-2 and TRBJ2-5; 9 nucleotides agree with TRBD2. The J call may be faulty, since TRBJ2-7 better matches the DNA end. The CDR3 spans 14 residues. Germline assignment: CDR1 SGHTA and CDR2 FQGNSA. The CDR3 reads CASSFSGSSYEQYF. CDR3 coding DNA: TGTGCCAGCAGCTTTAGCGGGAGCTCCTACGAGCAGTACTTC.

The J gene is TRBJ2-2, the V gene TRBV28; D unclear. The V end lost 1 base, the J end lost 3 bases, and 6 bases lay between the germline ends. Germline V gives CDR1 MDHEN, CDR2 SYDVKM. The CDR3 has 14 residues. The CDR3: CASSLFSYTGELFF. The DNA of the CDR3 is TGTGCCAGCAGTTTATTTAGCTACACCGGGGAGCTGTTTTTT. Full variable domain (rest looked up from reference TRBV28 and TRBJ2-2): DVKVTQSSRYLVKRTGEKVFLECVQDMDHENMFWYRQDPGLGLRLIYFSYDVKMKEKGDIPEGYSVSREKKERFSLILESASTNQTSMYLCASSLFSYTGELFFGEGSRLTVL.